The entry that follows covers one T cell receptor beta chain sequence. Data came from immunoSEQ multiplex PCR; TCRdb stores just in-frame clones and leaves some out. The top ten clones hold roughly 5.2% of a sample with approximately 300,000 clones, roughly nine tenths of them seen once. This specimen comes from a study of blood T cell repertoires in COVID-19. Study information: From the United States, Italy and Spain came samples of acute and convalescent COVID-19.

Participant reports of clinical history set cohort assignment. For recovered donors of Cohort 3, there were two negative PCRs, clearance, or symptom resolution. The source material was PBMCs or T cells enriched from blood (not recorded which). The TCR sequence derives from a man aged 60 to 69 who had recovered from COVID-19.

CDR3: CASSLDSGNNEQFF. CDR3 DNA sequence: TGCGCCAGCAGCTTAGATAGCGGAAACAATGAGCAGTTCTTC. The J gene is TRBJ2-1, the V gene TRBV5-1, with a possible D match to TRBD2 (6 bases). V was trimmed by 2 bases and J by 5 bases, leaving 11 bases between them. The CDR3 covers 14 residues. The V gene's germline CDR1 is SGHRS and CDR2 YFSETQ.